The present T cell receptor beta chain was sequenced within a study of blood T cell repertoires in COVID-19. This table comes from immunoSEQ multiplex PCR, and its TCRdb copy is limited to in-frame clones, with some not included. Of some 95,000 clones listed, 70% to 90% are singletons. The CDR3 runs to 14 residues. CDR1 SGHRS and CDR2 YFSETQ come from the germline V gene. V gave up 4 bases and J gave up 7 bases; unmatched junction bases: 8. The material sequenced was peripheral blood. V and J are TRBV5-1 and TRBJ2-4; 7 bases are shared with TRBD1. This sequence originates from a man in his 70s with acute or convalescent COVID-19. The CDR3 spells CASSPDRTPNIQYF. In DNA, the CDR3 is TGCGCCAGCAGCCCGGACAGGACCCCTAACATTCAGTACTTC. Together with reference TRBV5-1 and TRBJ2-4, the CDR3 gives the full variable domain: KAGVTQTPRYLIKTRGQQVTLSCSPISGHRSVSWYQQTPGQGLQFLFEYFSETQRNKGNFPGRFSGRQFSNSRSEMNVSTLELGDSALYLCASSPDRTPNIQYFGAGTRLSVL.